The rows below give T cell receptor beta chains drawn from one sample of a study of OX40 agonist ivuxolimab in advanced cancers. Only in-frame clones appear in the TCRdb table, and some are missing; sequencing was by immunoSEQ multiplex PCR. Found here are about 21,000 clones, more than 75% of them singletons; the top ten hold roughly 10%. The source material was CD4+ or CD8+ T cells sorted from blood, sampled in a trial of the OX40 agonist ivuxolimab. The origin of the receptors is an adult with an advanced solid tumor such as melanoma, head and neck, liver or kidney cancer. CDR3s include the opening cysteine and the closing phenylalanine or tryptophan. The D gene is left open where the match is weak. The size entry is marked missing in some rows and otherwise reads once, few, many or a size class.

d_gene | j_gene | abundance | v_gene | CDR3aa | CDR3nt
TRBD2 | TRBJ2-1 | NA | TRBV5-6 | CASSLGGGIYNEQFF | TGTGCCAGCAGCTTAGGCGGGGGGATCTACAATGAGCAGTTCTTC
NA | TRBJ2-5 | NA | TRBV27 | CASPQETQYF | TGTGCCAGTCCCCAAGAGACCCAGTACTTC
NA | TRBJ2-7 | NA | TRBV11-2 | CASSLGGRATYEQYF | TGTGCCAGCAGCTTAGGGGGCAGGGCCACCTACGAGCAGTACTTC
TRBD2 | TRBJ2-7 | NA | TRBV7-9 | CASSSASGSSYEQYF | TGTGCCAGCAGCTCCGCTAGCGGAAGCTCCTACGAGCAGTACTTC
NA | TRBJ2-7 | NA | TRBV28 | CASSLGQVDEQYF | TGTGCCAGCAGTTTAGGCCAAGTGGACGAGCAGTACTTC
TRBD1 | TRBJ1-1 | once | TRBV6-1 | CASSFRTGRYTEAFF | TGTGCCAGCAGTTTTCGGACAGGGAGGTACACTGAAGCTTTCTTT
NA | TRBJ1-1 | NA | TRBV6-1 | CASSEDGVWNTEAFF | TGTGCCAGCAGTGAAGACGGGGTTTGGAACACTGAAGCTTTCTTT
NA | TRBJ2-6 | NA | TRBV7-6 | CASSGTGANVLTF | TGTGCCAGCAGCGGAACTGGGGCCAACGTCCTGACTTTC
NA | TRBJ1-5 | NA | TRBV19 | CASSMTVHSNQPQHF | TGTGCCAGTAGTATGACAGTCCATAGCAATCAGCCCCAGCATTTT
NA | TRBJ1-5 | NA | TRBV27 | CASSYGADNQPQHF | TGTGCCAGCAGTTACGGGGCTGACAATCAGCCCCAGCATTTT
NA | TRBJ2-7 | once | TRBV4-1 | CASSKASAGSYEQYF | TGCGCCAGCAGCAAAGCGAGCGCAGGTTCCTACGAGCAGTACTTC
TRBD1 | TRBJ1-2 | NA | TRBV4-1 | CASSGPTGPHYGYTF | TGCGCCAGCAGCGGACCGACAGGGCCCCACTATGGCTACACCTTC
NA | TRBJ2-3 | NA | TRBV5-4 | CASSLETTPVTDTQYF | TGTGCCAGCAGCTTGGAGACTACCCCTGTCACAGATACGCAGTATTTT
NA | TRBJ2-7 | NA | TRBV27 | CASRERAEGIYEQYF | TGTGCCAGCAGGGAACGGGCAGAGGGTATCTACGAGCAGTACTTC
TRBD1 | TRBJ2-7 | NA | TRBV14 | CASSQAGQGSGYEQYF | TGTGCCAGCAGCCAAGCAGGACAGGGCTCTGGGTACGAGCAGTACTTC
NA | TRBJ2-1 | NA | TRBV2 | CASSPGHDYNEQFF | TGTGCCAGCAGTCCGGGACACGATTACAATGAGCAGTTCTTC
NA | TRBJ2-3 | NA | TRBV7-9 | CASSFDPNTQYF | TGTGCCAGCAGCTTTGACCCAAATACGCAGTATTTT
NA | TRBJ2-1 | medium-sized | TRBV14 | CASSQEWDLDEQFF | TGTGCCAGCAGCCAAGAGTGGGACTTGGACGAGCAGTTCTTC
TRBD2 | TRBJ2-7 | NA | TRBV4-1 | CASSQLTSGGYEQYF | TGCGCCAGCAGCCAATTGACTAGCGGGGGTTACGAGCAGTACTTC
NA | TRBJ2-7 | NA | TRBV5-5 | CASSFLAGREQYF | TGTGCCAGCAGCTTTCTGGCAGGGCGAGAGCAGTACTTC
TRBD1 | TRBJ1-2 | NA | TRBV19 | CASSSYNPGTGNGYTF | TGTGCCAGTAGTTCCTACAACCCCGGGACAGGGAATGGCTACACCTTC
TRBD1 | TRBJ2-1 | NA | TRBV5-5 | CASSLEGASYNEQFF | TGTGCCAGCAGCTTGGAGGGGGCCTCCTACAATGAGCAGTTCTTC
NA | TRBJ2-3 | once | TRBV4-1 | CASSHADISGTDTQYF | TGCGCCAGCAGCCATGCGGACATATCGGGGACAGATACGCAGTATTTT
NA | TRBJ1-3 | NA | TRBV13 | CASSLGATDTIYF | TGTGCCAGCAGCTTAGGGGCGACGGACACCATATATTTT
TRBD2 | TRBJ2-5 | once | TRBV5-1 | CATRGQTSGGRETQYF | TGCGCCACCAGGGGCCAGACTAGCGGGGGCCGGGAGACCCAGTACTTC
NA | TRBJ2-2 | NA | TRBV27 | CASSVSQQNTGELFF | TGTGCCAGCAGTGTATCGCAACAGAACACCGGGGAGCTGTTTTTT
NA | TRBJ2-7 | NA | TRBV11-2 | CASSLLGGSPPEKKEQYF | TGTGCCAGCAGCTTACTCGGCGGCTCCCCCCCTGAGAAGAAAGAGCAGTACTTC
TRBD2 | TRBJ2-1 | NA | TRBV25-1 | CASTSGGGEQFF | TGTGCCAGCACTAGCGGGGGGGGTGAGCAGTTCTTC
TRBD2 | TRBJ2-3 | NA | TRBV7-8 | CASSLGAGGTDTQYF | TGTGCCAGCAGCTTAGGGGCGGGGGGCACAGATACGCAGTATTTT
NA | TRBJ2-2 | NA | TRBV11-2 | CASSRTGELFF | TGTGCCAGCAGCCGTACCGGGGAGCTGTTTTTT
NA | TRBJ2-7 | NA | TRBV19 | CASSSDSDLTYEQYF | TGTGCCAGTAGTTCCGACAGCGATCTAACCTACGAGCAGTACTTC
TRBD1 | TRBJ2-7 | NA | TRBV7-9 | CASRSRPGQGSSYEQYF | TGTGCCAGCAGGTCCAGACCGGGACAGGGATCCTCCTACGAGCAGTACTTC
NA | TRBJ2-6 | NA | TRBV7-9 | CASRGGSLSGANVLTF | TGTGCCAGCAGGGGGGGCTCCCTCTCTGGGGCCAACGTCCTGACTTTC
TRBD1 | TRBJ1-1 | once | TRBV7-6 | CASSPGQGTEAFF | TGTGCCAGCAGCCCGGGACAGGGCACTGAAGCTTTCTTT
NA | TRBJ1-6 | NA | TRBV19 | CASSMGTAPSLHF | TGTGCCAGTAGTATGGGTACAGCACCCTCCCTCCACTTT
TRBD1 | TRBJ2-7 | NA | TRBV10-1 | CASSESGTVYEQYF | TGCGCCAGCAGTGAGTCCGGGACAGTCTACGAGCAGTACTTC
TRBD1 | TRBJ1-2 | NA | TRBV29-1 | CSADRGYGYTF | TGCAGCGCTGACAGGGGCTATGGCTACACCTTC
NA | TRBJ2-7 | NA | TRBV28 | CASSLGQPYEQYF | TGTGCCAGCAGTTTAGGACAGCCCTACGAGCAGTACTTC
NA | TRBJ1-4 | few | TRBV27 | CASSARGTNEKLFF | TGTGCCAGCAGTGCACGAGGGACTAATGAAAAACTGTTTTTT
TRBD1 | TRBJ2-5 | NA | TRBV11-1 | CASSLGGTGQETQYF | TGTGCCAGCAGCTTAGGCGGGACAGGGCAAGAGACCCAGTACTTC
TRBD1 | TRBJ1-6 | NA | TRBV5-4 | CASSWFHDRAKSPLHF | TGTGCCAGCAGCTGGTTCCATGACAGGGCGAAATCACCCCTCCACTTT
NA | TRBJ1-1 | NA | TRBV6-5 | CASRMTSFRIEAFF | TGTGCCAGCAGAATGACCAGTTTTAGGATTGAAGCTTTCTTT
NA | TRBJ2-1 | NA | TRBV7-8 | CASSPLGAGREQFF | TGTGCCAGCAGCCCACTGGGGGCAGGGCGTGAGCAGTTCTTC
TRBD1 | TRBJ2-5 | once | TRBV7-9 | CASSLSRTGGETQYF | TGTGCCAGCAGCTTATCCCGGACAGGGGGGGAGACCCAGTACTTC
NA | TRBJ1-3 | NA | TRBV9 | CASSPRGGFGNTIYF | TGTGCCAGCAGCCCCAGAGGCGGGTTTGGAAACACCATATATTTT
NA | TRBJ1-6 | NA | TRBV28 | CASSFDDGRNSPLHF | TGTGCCAGCAGTTTCGATGACGGACGAAATTCACCCCTCCACTTT
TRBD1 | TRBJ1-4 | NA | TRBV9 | CASTGTGNEKLFF | TGTGCCAGCACCGGGACAGGGAATGAAAAACTGTTTTTT
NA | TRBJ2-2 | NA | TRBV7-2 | CASVFEPYTRVSGELFF | TGTGCCAGCGTTTTTGAACCCTATACTAGGGTGTCCGGGGAGCTGTTTTTT
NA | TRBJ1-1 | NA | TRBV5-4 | CASSPVNTEAFF | TGTGCCAGCAGCCCGGTGAACACTGAAGCTTTCTTT
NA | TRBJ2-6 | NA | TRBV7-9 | CASSSVLGIWASGANVLTF | TGTGCCAGCAGCTCGGTTTTAGGTATCTGGGCCTCTGGGGCCAACGTCCTGACTTTC
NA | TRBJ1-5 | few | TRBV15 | CATSGEGPQHF | TGTGCCACCAGCGGAGAAGGGCCCCAGCATTTT
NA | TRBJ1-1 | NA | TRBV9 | CASSVDRTNTEAFF | TGTGCCAGCAGCGTAGACAGGACGAACACTGAAGCTTTCTTT
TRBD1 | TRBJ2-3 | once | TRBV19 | CASSPASLDRDGTDTQYF | TGTGCCAGTAGTCCAGCGAGCTTAGACAGGGACGGCACAGATACGCAGTATTTT
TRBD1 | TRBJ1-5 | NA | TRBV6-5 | CASSTTGGLNQPQHF | TGTGCCAGCAGTACCACAGGGGGCCTCAATCAGCCCCAGCATTTT
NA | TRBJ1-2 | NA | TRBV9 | CASSVNTYSYGYTF | TGTGCCAGCAGCGTAAATACCTACTCCTATGGCTACACCTTC